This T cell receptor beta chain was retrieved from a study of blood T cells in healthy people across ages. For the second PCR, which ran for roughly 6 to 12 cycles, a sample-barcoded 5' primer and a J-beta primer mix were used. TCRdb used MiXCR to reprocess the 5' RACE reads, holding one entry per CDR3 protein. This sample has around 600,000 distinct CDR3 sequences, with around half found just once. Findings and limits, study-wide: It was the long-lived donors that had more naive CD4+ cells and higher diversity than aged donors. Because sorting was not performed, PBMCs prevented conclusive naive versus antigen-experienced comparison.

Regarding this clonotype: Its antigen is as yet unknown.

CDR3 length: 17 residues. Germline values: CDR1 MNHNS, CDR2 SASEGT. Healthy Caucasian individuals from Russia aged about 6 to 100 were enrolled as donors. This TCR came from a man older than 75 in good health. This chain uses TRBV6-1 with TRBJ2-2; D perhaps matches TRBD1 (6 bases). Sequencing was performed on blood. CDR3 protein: CVSQRDRRPSPSGELFF. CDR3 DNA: TGTGTCAGTCAAAGAGACAGGAGGCCATCGCCCTCCGGGGAGCTGTTTTTT.